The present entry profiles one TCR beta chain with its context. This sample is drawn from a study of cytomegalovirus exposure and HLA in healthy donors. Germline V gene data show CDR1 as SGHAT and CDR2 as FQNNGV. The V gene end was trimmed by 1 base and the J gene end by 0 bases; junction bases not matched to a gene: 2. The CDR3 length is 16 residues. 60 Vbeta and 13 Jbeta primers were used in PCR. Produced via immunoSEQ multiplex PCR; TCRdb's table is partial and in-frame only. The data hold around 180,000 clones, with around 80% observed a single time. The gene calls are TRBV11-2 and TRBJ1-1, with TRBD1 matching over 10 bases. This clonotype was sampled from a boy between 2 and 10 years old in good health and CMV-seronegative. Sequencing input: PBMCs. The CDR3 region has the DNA TGTGCCAGCAGCTTAGGGACAGGGGGATTGAACACTGAAGCTTTCTTT. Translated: CASSLGTGGLNTEAFF.